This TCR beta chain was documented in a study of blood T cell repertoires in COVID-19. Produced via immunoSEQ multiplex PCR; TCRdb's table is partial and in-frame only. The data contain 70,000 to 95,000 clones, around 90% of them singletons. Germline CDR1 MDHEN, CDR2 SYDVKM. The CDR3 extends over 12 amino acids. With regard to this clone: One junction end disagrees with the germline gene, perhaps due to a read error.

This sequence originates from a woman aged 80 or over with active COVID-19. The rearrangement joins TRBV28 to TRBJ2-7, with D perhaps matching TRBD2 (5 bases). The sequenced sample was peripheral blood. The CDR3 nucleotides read TGTGCCAGCAGTTTAGGGCCGGGAAAAGGTGTCTTC. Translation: CASSLGPGKGVF.